This TCR beta chain stems from a study of T cell responses to AZD1222 COVID-19 vaccine. The data were produced by immunoSEQ multiplex PCR, yet TCRdb's version contains in-frame clones alone and is incomplete. The sample lists around 110,000 clones; nearly 90% were seen once. The germline V gene has CDR1 LGHDT and CDR2 YNNKEL (reference sequence). CDR3 length equals 16 residues. Trimming cost V 1 base and J 1 base; bases outside gene matches: 5. This clone was counted a single time. Sample: peripheral blood, taken 28 days after the second AZD1222 dose. The chain couples TRBV3-1 (or the pseudogene TRBV3-2) to TRBJ1-2; TRBD1 matches at 8 bases. The receptor comes from an adult who received the AZD1222 COVID-19 vaccine. The CDR3 loop reads CASSQAQGDVNYGYTF. The CDR3 DNA follows: TGTGCCAGCAGCCAAGCACAGGGGGACGTTAACTATGGCTACACCTTC.